A single sample is the source of the 14 T cell receptor beta chains below, sequenced in a study of radiation and T cells in renal cell carcinoma. Noted time point: baseline pretreatment blood. Treatment denoted: 15 Gy SBRT to primary tumor, nephrectomy 4 weeks later. TCRdb's copy holds only in-frame clones and misses some; the assay was immunoSEQ multiplex PCR. The profile shows about 21,000 clones, roughly 80% of them singletons. The specimen comprised blood, sampled from a patient whose treatment included radiotherapy and nephrectomy. The receptors were sampled from a man between 60 and 75 years old with renal cell carcinoma.

The J gene is TRBJ1-2, the V gene TRBV7-3; TRBD1 matches at 9 bases. There are 16 residues in the CDR3. Looked up from germline, CDR1 is SGHTA and CDR2 is FQGTGA. V dropped 4 bases and J dropped 4; count of bases not matched to a gene: 10. The CDR3 sequence: CASSSLPGQGFYGYTF. CDR3 in DNA: TGTGCCAGCAGCTCACTGCCGGGACAGGGTTTCTATGGCTACACCTTC.

V usage is TRBV7-2 and J usage is TRBJ2-3, with D uncertain. Looked up from germline, CDR1 is SGHTA and CDR2 is FQGNSA. Trimming removed 8 bases from V and 0 bases from J, with 15 bases in between. There are 15 residues in the CDR3. CDR3 sequence: CASSWQASSTDTQYF. CDR3 nucleotide sequence: TGTGCCAGCTCCTGGCAGGCCTCTAGCACAGATACGCAGTATTTT.

The chain employs TRBV18 and TRBJ2-5; D tentatively reads TRBD1 or TRBD2 (5 bases each). CDR1 KGHSH and CDR2 LQKENI come from the germline V gene. The CDR3 is made up of 14 amino acids. The ends were cut back, 6 bases at V and 7 bases at J, with 18 bases in the middle. CDR3 sequence: CASSPGQGRGTQYF. DNA for the CDR3: TGTGCCAGCTCTCCTGGGCAGGGCCGGGGGACCCAGTACTTC.

V and J are TRBV5-1 and TRBJ2-1, with 9 bases fitting TRBD1. The CDR3 has 15 residues. The J segment lost 5 bases and the V segment lost 4 bases, leaving 7 bases of the junction unmatched. CDR1 SGHRS and CDR2 YFSETQ come from the germline V gene. CDR3 residues: CASSSTGGGHNEQFF. CDR3 DNA: TGCGCCAGCAGCAGTACAGGGGGCGGACACAATGAGCAGTTCTTC.

V is TRBV5-1 and J is TRBJ1-3; D is unresolved. The CDR3 runs to 15 residues. Per the germline V gene, CDR1 is SGHRS and CDR2 is YFSETQ. V lost 0 bases, J lost 1 base, and 8 bases lay in between. CDR3: CASSLDSGSGNTIYF. DNA of the CDR3: TGCGCCAGCAGCTTGGACAGTGGATCTGGAAACACCATATATTTT.

CDR3 in DNA: TGTGCCAGCTCACCGCAGGGACAGAAAAACTATGGCTACACCTTC. It translates to CASSPQGQKNYGYTF. This rearrangement joins TRBV18 to TRBJ1-2; 7 nucleotides line up with TRBD1. V dropped 3 bases and J dropped 2; count of bases not matched to a gene: 6. Germline loops: CDR1 KGHSH, CDR2 LQKENI. This CDR3 region has 15 residues. The full variable domain, with the rest looked up from reference TRBV18 and TRBJ1-2, is NAGVMQNPRHLVRRRGQEARLRCSPMKGHSHVYWYRQLPEEGLKFMVYLQKENIIDESGMPKERFSAEFPKEGPSILRIQQVVRGDSAAYFCASSPQGQKNYGYTFGSGTRLTVV.

This chain joins TRBV19 and TRBJ1-5, with 7 bases that match TRBD1. Germline V CDR1 and CDR2: LNHDA, SQIVND (reference sequence). This CDR3 region has 15 residues. V lost 4 bases to trimming and J lost 2 bases; unmatched junction nucleotides: 5. The CDR3 nucleotides read TGTGCCAGTAGTAAGGGCACAGGGGGCAATCAGCCCCAGCATTTT. It specifies CASSKGTGGNQPQHF.

This chain links TRBV4-3 with TRBJ2-1, with 12 bases fitting TRBD2. CDR1 is LGHNA, CDR2 YSLEER, per germline. With 4 bases clipped from V and 7 bases from J, the junction kept 14 bases outside the gene matches. This CDR3 contains 18 residues. The CDR3 region is CASSPTSGRLFWPNEQFF. The CDR3, as DNA: TGCGCCAGCAGCCCGACTAGCGGGAGATTATTTTGGCCTAATGAGCAGTTCTTC.

This clone was recorded at least ten times. The chain is built from TRBV19 and TRBJ2-3, with D possibly TRBD2 on 5 matching bases. Trimming pared 5 bases from V and 3 bases from J, leaving 12 bases between. Germline CDR1 LNHDA, CDR2 SQIVND (reference sequence). CDR3 length: 14 amino acids. This CDR3 reads CASSAGFQTDTQYF. DNA for the CDR3: TGTGCCAGTAGTGCGGGTTTCCAGACAGATACGCAGTATTTT.

This clone was seen more than once but under ten times. This chain joins TRBV2 and TRBJ2-1, with 10 bases matching TRBD2. Germline lookup yields CDR1 SNHLY and CDR2 FYNNEI. The CDR3 has 16 residues. The V and J ends lost 4 bases and 2 bases, in that order; junction bases with no gene match: 5. CDR3 sequence (DNA): TGTGCCAGCAGTGCTCTAGCGGGAGTGGCCTACAATGAGCAGTTCTTC. This gives the protein CASSALAGVAYNEQFF.

V and J are TRBV5-4 and TRBJ1-4; TRBD1 might be the D (6 bases). CDR1 is SGHNT, CDR2 YYREEE, per germline (reference sequence). This CDR3 spans 15 amino acids. V gave up 0 bases and J gave up 7 bases, with 13 bases separating them. The CDR3 loop reads CASSLDGGRGEKLFF. The CDR3 DNA reads as TGTGCCAGCAGCTTGGACGGGGGCAGGGGTGAAAAACTGTTTTTT.

The chain carries TRBV5-8 and TRBJ2-3, with D unresolved. Trimming left V 2 bases short and J 5 bases short, with 6 bases between. CDR1 and CDR2 from the germline V gene are SGHTS and YDEGEE. The CDR3 has 12 residues. The CDR3 spells CASSLIGDTQYF. DNA of the CDR3: TGTGCCAGCAGCTTAATAGGAGATACGCAGTATTTT.

The chain recombines TRBV5-1 with TRBJ1-1; D is uncertain. The V gene lost 0 bases and the J gene lost 1 base, with 7 bases spanning the gap. The CDR3 has 14 amino acids. The V gene's germline CDR1 is SGHRS and CDR2 YFSETQ. This chain's CDR3 is CASSLGGPNTEAFF. The CDR3 region has the DNA TGCGCCAGCAGCTTGGGCGGCCCGAACACTGAAGCTTTCTTT.

This clone was detected only a few times. The rearrangement links TRBV2 to TRBJ1-4; no clear D. This CDR3 contains 14 residues. Germline CDR1 and CDR2: SNHLY and FYNNEI. Trimming took 2 bases from V and 5 from J, leaving 9 bases between them. CDR3 bases: TGTGCCAGCAGTGAAAAGACCTCGAATGAAAAACTGTTTTTT. Its protein product is CASSEKTSNEKLFF.